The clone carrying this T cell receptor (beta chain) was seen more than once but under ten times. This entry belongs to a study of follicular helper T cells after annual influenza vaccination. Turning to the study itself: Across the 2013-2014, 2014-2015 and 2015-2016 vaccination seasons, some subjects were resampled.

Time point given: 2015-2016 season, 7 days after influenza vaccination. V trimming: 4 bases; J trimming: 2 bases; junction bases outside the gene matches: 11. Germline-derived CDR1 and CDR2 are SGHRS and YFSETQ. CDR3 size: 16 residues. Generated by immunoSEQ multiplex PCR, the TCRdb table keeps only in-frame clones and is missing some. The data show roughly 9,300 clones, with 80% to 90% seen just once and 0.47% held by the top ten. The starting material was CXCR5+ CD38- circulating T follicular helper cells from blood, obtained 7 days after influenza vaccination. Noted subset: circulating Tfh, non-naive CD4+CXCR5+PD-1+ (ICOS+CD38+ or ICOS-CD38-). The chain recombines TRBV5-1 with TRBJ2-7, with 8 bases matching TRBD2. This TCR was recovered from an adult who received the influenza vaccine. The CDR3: CASSLGNPAGAYEQYF. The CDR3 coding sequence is TGCGCCAGCAGCCTAGGGAACCCAGCGGGGGCCTACGAGCAGTACTTC.